This record looks at one TCR beta chain sequence and its context. This clone's antigen is unknown. The input lacks base qualities; no much larger clone sits a single base away. This sample stems from a study of T cells in Graves' hyperthyroidism and ophthalmopathy (dated by TCRdb to between 2018 and 2020). Turning to the overall study: To identify TCR V-J signatures that set the groups apart, the researchers used a discovery cohort of 100 patients, made up of 40 to 45 with Graves' ophthalmopathy and about 60 with stable Graves' hyperthyroidism. Prospective prediction of ophthalmopathy was tested in an independent validation cohort consisting of roughly 19 hyperthyroidism patients and some 17 patients who later progressed to ophthalmopathy. The approximately 98 discovery patients were randomly divided into training and test sets at a 7:3 ratio. In more than five Graves' hyperthyroidism patients, the study also compared T-cell repertoires from thyroid tissue with T-cell repertoires from blood. After blood sampling, hyperthyroidism patients were treated with methimazole at a starting dose of 30 mg daily, and ophthalmopathy patients were treated with high-dose intravenous methylprednisolone. The paper reports TCR Vbeta CDR3 sequencing of roughly 140 peripheral blood samples: approximately 43 ophthalmopathy, fewer than 85 hyperthyroidism and around 17 progressor patients.

TCR beta CDR3 regions were amplified from RNA transcripts. A first-round RT-PCR of the TCR CDR3 used the HTBI primer set with the Qiagen OneStep RT-PCR kit. Libraries were constructed in a second round of multiplex PCR, after which size selection and purification were carried out. Paired-end sequencing of the libraries was performed with 100 bp reads on an Illumina HiSeq2000. In the original analysis: SOAPnuke was used to process the raw data, throwing out any read that contained adapters or uncalled bases, had a mean Phred below 15, or lacked an exact constant-primer or identifier match. High-quality paired reads were merged using COPE v1.2.5, and each unique nucleotide sequence was defined as a clonotype. Clonotypes were aligned to IMGT TRBV, TRBD and TRBJ reference segments using MiTCR v1.1. The analysis included only V-J combinations with a frequency above 0.0001, which together covered 99% to 99.2% of the repertoires. The TCS score was defined as the ratio of F50 (clonal expansion) to E x V (chaos), calculated using BLOSUM62-based TCRdist between CDR3 peptides within each V-J. Welch's t-statistics and random forest reduced around 520 V-J features to 13, which were used in a naive Bayes classifier (R e1071). Thyroid-blood repertoire similarity was quantified with the Morisita-Horn index. TCRdb reworked the public reads: Q25 trimming with fastp, MiXCR clone assembly, productive beta chains retained. Rows with a matching CDR3 protein are joined into one entry that keeps the most common DNA and genes. TCRdb's processing, not the authors', yielded these V and J calls. Counted in this sample were 450,000 to 700,000 distinct CDR3 sequences; around 46% of them appeared once. Around 20% of the sample comes from the top ten.

Exclusion was applied to patients with uncontrolled infections, other autoimmune diseases, pregnancy or lactation. Diagnoses relied on clinical symptoms, serum thyroxine and TRAb, thyroid ultrasound and orbital computed tomography. Trizol reagent was used to extract total RNA, and RNA quality was then checked on an Agilent 2100 Bioanalyzer. What the study reported, not specific to this receptor: Ophthalmopathy was separated from stable hyperthyroidism by a 13 V-J signature model, with about 86% sensitivity and about 81% specificity obtained in cross-validation and 80%/75% obtained in testing. In validation, the model predicted progression to ophthalmopathy a median of around six months before onset, with around 70% sensitivity and about 72% specificity. Sample size was not statistically predetermined, and investigators were not blinded to group allocation. Blood samples also contained most of the expanded thyroid clonotypes (frequency above 0.001), which suggests that blood repertoires may reflect thyroid immune responses.

This receptor was identified in an adult woman with Graves' disease, either hyperthyroidism or ophthalmopathy (not recorded which). Sequencing used peripheral blood or thyroid tissue (not recorded which).

The DNA sequence is TGTGCCAGCAGCTTAAAGGGTACCGGTCGGGCTTTCTTT. It encodes CASSLKGTGRAFF. The V and J genes are TRBV11-1 and TRBJ1-1, with no D gene named confidently. There are 13 amino acids in the CDR3, from cysteine to phenylalanine inclusive. Here the CDR3 DNA is all that survives: 39 bases in frame from base 1. Cut back by 2 bases and 11 bases, the V and J ends lie 15 bases apart. The germline V gene (reference sequence) gives CDR1 as SGHAT and CDR2 as FQDESV.